This TCR beta chain emerged from a study of T cells in Graves' hyperthyroidism and ophthalmopathy. Regarding this clonotype: At one end the junction does not follow the germline gene, possibly because of a read error.

CDR3 length: 16 amino acids. Germline values: CDR1 MNHEY, CDR2 SVGAGI. Amplification of TCR beta CDR3 regions was performed using RNA transcripts as template. The TCR CDR3 first-round RT-PCR relied on the HTBI primer set. TCRdb reanalysed the multiplex PCR reads using MiXCR and keeps one entry per CDR3 protein. This table holds about 350,000 distinct CDR3 sequences, 18% found once. The study included ophthalmopathy patients with Clinical Activity Score at least 3, NOSPECS grade at least 4 and duration under 3 months. Sequences were obtained from blood. The chain has TRBV6-5 and TRBJ1-2, with unresolved D. This sequence originates from a woman aged 40 to 50 with Graves' ophthalmopathy. The chain's CDR3 is CASSYLFSGVTYGYTF. CDR3 coding DNA: TGTGCCAGCAGTTATCTGTTTAGCGGGGTTACCTATGGATACACCTTC.